The clone carrying this T cell receptor (beta chain) showed up just a few times. What it binds is unknown. V lost 11 bases to trimming and J lost 9 bases; unmatched junction nucleotides: 11. This CDR3 has 13 amino acids. The germline CDR1 and CDR2 sequences are LNHDA and SQIVND (reference sequence). These data belong to a study of CD8 T cells in ankylosing spondylitis. Study outcomes and limitations: Earlier literature documents some of the motif variants in reactive arthritis synovial fluid and blood. Disease-linked clones reportedly showed significant enrichment in matched ankylosing spondylitis synovial fluid.

TCRdb redid the calling of the 5' RACE reads with MiXCR, one entry per CDR3 protein. Altogether 150,000 to 200,000 distinct CDR3 sequences are present, 13% being singletons, with the ten largest covering roughly 9.6%. Sequenced input: blood, either unsorted or a sorted T cell fraction (not recorded which). The sequence was obtained from a female donor with ankylosing spondylitis or in good health (not recorded which). V usage is TRBV19 and J usage is TRBJ2-1, with TRBD2 matching 9 bases. In nucleotides, the CDR3 is TGTGCCTGCGCTTATAGCGGGAGAGGTGAGCAGTTCTTC. Translation: CACAYSGRGEQFF.